The 25 T cell receptor beta chains below all came from one sample that was sequenced in a study of neoadjuvant nivolumab and ipilimumab in lung cancer. Assay used: immunoSEQ multiplex PCR; TCRdb lists only in-frame clones, some missing. Of 10,000 to 15,000 clones in the sample, approximately 96% are singletons; the top ten hold 2.5% to 3%. Sequences were derived from peripheral blood, sampled after neoadjuvant nivolumab, alone or with ipilimumab, at or shortly before surgery. The receptors derive from an adult with non-small cell lung cancer.

The chain joins TRBV14 to TRBJ2-3, with no clear D. The CDR3 has 14 amino acids. V was trimmed by 2 bases and J by 6 bases, leaving 12 bases between them. The V gene's germline CDR1 is SGHDN and CDR2 FVKESK. CDR3 coding DNA: TGTGCCAGCAGCCAACGGCACGAAGTGGATACGCAGTATTTT. Protein sequence: CASSQRHEVDTQYF. The full variable domain, completed using reference TRBV14 and TRBJ2-3, is EAGVTQFPSHSVIEKGQTVTLRCDPISGHDNLYWYRRVMGKEIKFLLHFVKESKQDESGMPNNRFLAERTGGTYSTLKVQPAELEDSGVYFCASSQRHEVDTQYFGPGTRLTVL.

This clone was recorded only once. The chain has TRBV11-2 and TRBJ2-7, with 7 nucleotides matching TRBD1. The V gene end was trimmed by 5 bases and the J gene end by 2 bases; junction bases not matched to a gene: 12. CDR3 length: 16 residues. Germline-derived CDR1 and CDR2 are SGHAT and FQNNGV. CDR3 DNA: TGTGCCAGCAGCGCCCCGAACAGGGGCTCAACCTACGAGCAGTACTTC. This translates into CASSAPNRGSTYEQYF.

J is TRBJ2-7 and V is TRBV7-9; 7 bases map to TRBD2. V was pared by 3 bases and J by 3 bases, with 2 bases of the junction left unmatched. Germline V gene data show CDR1 as SEHNR and CDR2 as FQNEAQ (reference sequence). The CDR3 is 13 residues long. DNA for the CDR3: TGTGCCAGCAGCTTCGGCGGGAGCTACGAGCAGTACTTC. Protein sequence: CASSFGGSYEQYF.

This clone was seen a few times. The genes are TRBV28 and TRBJ2-1; the match to TRBD2 covers 12 bases. Germline V lookup: CDR1 MDHEN, CDR2 SYDVKM. With V trimmed by 3 bases and J by 7 bases, 7 bases remained unmatched. This CDR3 has 16 amino acids. Here the CDR3 reads CASSFRLAGVTNEQFF. The DNA for the CDR3 is TGTGCCAGCAGTTTTCGACTAGCGGGAGTAACGAATGAGCAGTTCTTC.

V is TRBV5-1 and J is TRBJ2-1; a weak D match, TRBD2 (6 bases). The V gene's germline CDR1 is SGHRS and CDR2 YFSETQ. Deletions cut 4 bases from V and 6 bases from J, with 11 bases between. The CDR3 covers 13 residues. The CDR3 region is CASSPTSSNEQFF. The CDR3 bases are TGCGCCAGCAGCCCCACTAGCAGCAATGAGCAGTTCTTC. Full variable domain (outside the CDR3, taken from reference TRBV5-1 and TRBJ2-1): KAGVTQTPRYLIKTRGQQVTLSCSPISGHRSVSWYQQTPGQGLQFLFEYFSETQRNKGNFPGRFSGRQFSNSRSEMNVSTLELGDSALYLCASSPTSSNEQFFGPGTRLTVL.

The CDR3 spells CASSLMEIDGYTF. The CDR3 nucleotides read TGCGCCAGCAGCTTAATGGAGATCGATGGCTACACCTTC. The chain employs TRBV5-1 and TRBJ1-2, with D hard to call. V was shortened by 2 bases and J by 6 bases, with 11 bases between the two germline ends. Germline V gene data show CDR1 as SGHRS and CDR2 as YFSETQ. This CDR3 has 13 amino acids. Together with reference TRBV5-1 and TRBJ1-2, the CDR3 gives the full variable domain: KAGVTQTPRYLIKTRGQQVTLSCSPISGHRSVSWYQQTPGQGLQFLFEYFSETQRNKGNFPGRFSGRQFSNSRSEMNVSTLELGDSALYLCASSLMEIDGYTFGSGTRLTVV.

The V gene is TRBV5-1, the J gene TRBJ2-2, with D perhaps TRBD1 or TRBD2 (6 bases each). V was pared by 3 bases and J by 3 bases, with 12 bases between. This CDR3 comprises 15 residues. CDR1 SGHRS and CDR2 YFSETQ come from the germline V gene. CDR3 DNA sequence: TGCGCCAGCAGCTCACAGGGCGGGGACACCGGGGAGCTGTTTTTT. It translates to CASSSQGGDTGELFF.

The V call is TRBV28, the J call TRBJ2-7; 8 positions agree with TRBD2. This CDR3 has 16 residues. Germline lookup yields CDR1 MDHEN and CDR2 SYDVKM. Trimming at V came to 6 bases and at J to 0 bases, leaving 10 bases not matched to a gene. CDR3 protein: CASSADLAGYSYEQYF. The CDR3 bases are TGTGCCAGCAGCGCAGACCTAGCGGGTTACTCCTACGAGCAGTACTTC.

Details on this clone: A junction boundary mismatches the germline segment, possibly from a read error. The chain is built from TRBV7-9 and TRBJ2-3; TRBD2 aligns across 9 bases. Germline values: CDR1 SEHNR, CDR2 FQNEAQ (reference sequence). The CDR3 has 19 residues. DNA for the CDR3: TGTGCCAGCAGCTTAAGCGGCCTAGCGGGAAGGATCAGCATAGATACGCAGTATTTT. Protein sequence: CASSLSGLAGRISIDTQYF.

This clone was recorded only once. This chain links TRBV7-3 with TRBJ2-5; 14 positions match TRBD2. This CDR3 comprises 15 residues. Germline loops: CDR1 SGHTA, CDR2 FQGTGA. Trimming removed 4 bases from V and 4 bases from J; junction bases left unmatched: 2. The CDR3 DNA reads TGTGCCAGCAGCTCGACTAGCGGGAGGGGAGAGACCCAGTACTTC. This codes for CASSSTSGRGETQYF.

The genes are TRBV6-1 and TRBJ2-7; a weak D match, TRBD2 (6 bases). Germline CDR1 MNHNS, CDR2 SASEGT. The V end was cut by 4 bases, the J end by 2 bases, with 12 bases between. The CDR3 is 14 residues long. The CDR3 bases are TGTGCCAGCAGTGTTACGCGGGGCCCCTACGAGCAGTACTTC. This encodes CASSVTRGPYEQYF.

The gene calls are TRBV7-2 and TRBJ2-5; D is perhaps TRBD1 or TRBD2 (7 bases each). TRBJ2-7 explains the end of the DNA better; the J call may be wrong. Germline CDR1 reads SGHTA; CDR2 reads FQGNSA. This CDR3 region has 15 residues. CDR3 loop: CASSLRQGGDYEQYF. CDR3 bases: TGTGCCAGCAGCTTAAGACAGGGAGGGGATTACGAGCAGTACTTC.

The V call is TRBV6-6, the J call TRBJ1-2, with D perhaps matching TRBD1 (5 bases). V shed 6 bases and J shed 2 bases, with 13 bases lying between them. CDR3 length: 14 amino acids. In germline, CDR1 is MNHNY, CDR2 SVGAGI (reference sequence). CDR3 nucleotide sequence: TGTGCCAGCAGCTCCCAGGGTCCCAACTATGGCTACACCTTC. Protein product: CASSSQGPNYGYTF.

This clone appeared once. The chain joins TRBV10-3 to TRBJ1-2; TRBD1 might be the D (6 bases). V was clipped by 1 base and J by 0 bases, with 9 bases between them. The CDR3 consists of 15 residues. Per germline, CDR1 ENHRY and CDR2 SYGVKD. Here the CDR3 DNA reads TGTGCCATCAGTGAGTGGGGGGCAGCTAACTATGGCTACACCTTC. Amino acid sequence: CAISEWGAANYGYTF.

This chain links TRBV9 with TRBJ2-7, with 7 bases identical to TRBD1. The CDR3 has 15 amino acids. Germline V gene data show CDR1 as SGDLS and CDR2 as YYNGEE. J was trimmed by 3 bases and V by 1 base; bases with no gene match: 7. CDR3 sequence reads: CASSVRDSGIYEQYF. The CDR3 DNA reads TGTGCCAGCAGCGTAAGGGACAGCGGTATCTACGAGCAGTACTTC.

The chain joins TRBV29-1 to TRBJ1-2; D uncertain. CDR1 SQVTM and CDR2 ANQGSEA come from the germline V gene. The CDR3 length is 11 residues. Between the trimmed V and J ends, which lost 3 bases and 4 bases, there was a span of 6 bases. Here the CDR3 reads CSVDSSYGYTF. The CDR3, as DNA: TGCAGCGTTGATTCCAGCTATGGCTACACCTTC.

The chain combines TRBV5-4 with TRBJ2-7; no clear D. Trimming removed 0 bases from V and 5 bases from J, with 6 bases in between. CDR1 and CDR2 from the germline V gene are SGHNT and YYREEE (reference sequence). This CDR3 has 12 amino acids. CDR3 region: CASSLGGDEQYF. The CDR3 coding sequence is TGTGCCAGCAGCTTGGGAGGTGACGAGCAGTACTTC. The variable domain in full, completed from reference TRBV5-4 and TRBJ2-7, reads ETGVTQSPTHLIKTRGQQVTLRCSSQSGHNTVSWYQQALGQGPQFIFQYYREEENGRGNFPPRFSGLQFPNYSSELNVNALELDDSALYLCASSLGGDEQYFGPGTRLTVT.

In this sample, this clone turned up once. V gene TRBV9 combines with J gene TRBJ2-2, with D unclear. V shed 2 bases and J shed 0 bases, with 8 bases lying between them. CDR3 length: 15 amino acids. Germline CDR1 is SGDLS and CDR2 is YYNGEE. The CDR3 loop is CASSVSGTNTGELFF. CDR3 bases: TGTGCCAGCAGCGTTAGTGGCACGAACACCGGGGAGCTGTTTTTT. Together with reference TRBV9 and TRBJ2-2, the CDR3 gives the full variable domain: DSGVTQTPKHLITATGQRVTLRCSPRSGDLSVYWYQQSLDQGLQFLIQYYNGEERAKGNILERFSAQQFPDLHSELNLSSLELGDSALYFCASSVSGTNTGELFFGEGSRLTVL.

The chain links TRBV2 to TRBJ1-5, with a tentative D call TRBD1 (6 bases). Between the trimmed V and J ends, which lost 1 base and 3 bases, there was a span of 10 bases. The CDR3 loop spans 15 amino acids. Germline CDR1 SNHLY, CDR2 FYNNEI. DNA for the CDR3: TGTGCCAGCAGTGAAGGGGACATCTCCAATCAGCCCCAGCATTTT. Translated, it gives CASSEGDISNQPQHF.

The chain joins TRBV6-5 to TRBJ1-5, with 8 bases that match TRBD1. The J segment lost 6 bases and the V segment lost 0 bases, leaving 7 bases of the junction unmatched. Per germline, CDR1 MNHEY and CDR2 SVGAGI. The CDR3 has 16 amino acids. CDR3 sequence (DNA): TGTGCCAGCAGTTACTCGGGAGCAGGGGGCGGTCAGCCCCAGCATTTT. Translation gives CASSYSGAGGGQPQHF.

The chain links TRBV7-9 to TRBJ2-1, with 9 nucleotides matching TRBD2. After removal of 5 bases from V and 0 bases from J, the junction contained 8 bases not matched to a gene. The CDR3 is made up of 17 amino acids. Germline loops: CDR1 SEHNR, CDR2 FQNEAQ (reference sequence). The CDR3 spells CASSLRTSVYSYNEQFF. Written as DNA, the CDR3 is TGTGCCAGCAGCCTGCGGACTAGCGTATACTCCTACAATGAGCAGTTCTTC.

The chain uses TRBV19 and TRBJ1-5, with 9 bases fitting TRBD1. V gave up 1 base and J gave up 5 bases; unmatched junction bases: 3. The CDR3 sequence is 15 residues long. Germline CDR1 reads LNHDA; CDR2 reads SQIVND (reference sequence). CDR3 region: CASSIGWTGDQPQHF. For the CDR3, the DNA is TGTGCCAGTAGTATAGGATGGACAGGGGATCAGCCCCAGCATTTT. Drawing the rest from reference TRBV19 and TRBJ1-5, the complete variable domain is DGGITQSPKYLFRKEGQNVTLSCEQNLNHDAMYWYRQDPGQGLRLIYYSQIVNDFQKGDIAEGYSVSREKKESFPLTVTSAQKNPTAFYLCASSIGWTGDQPQHFGDGTRLSIL.

The chain joins TRBV30 to TRBJ1-3; TRBD1 might be the D (5 bases). Looked up from germline, CDR1 is GTSNPN and CDR2 is SVGIG (reference sequence). The CDR3 is 15 amino acids. Trimming cost V 3 bases and J 0 bases, with 12 bases left between them. The CDR3 sequence is CAWRRGRLSGNTIYF. CDR3 DNA sequence: TGTGCCTGGAGGCGGGGACGGCTCTCTGGAAACACCATATATTTT.

The chain employs TRBV10-3 and TRBJ2-3, with D possibly matching TRBD1 (5 bases). CDR1 is ENHRY, CDR2 SYGVKD, per germline. V shed 6 bases and J shed 0 bases, with 13 bases lying between them. This CDR3 is built from 15 residues. In nucleotides, the CDR3 is TGTGCCATCAGGAAAGACAAGGGGAGCACAGATACGCAGTATTTT. Residues: CAIRKDKGSTDTQYF.

This chain connects TRBV7-9 to TRBJ2-1; 9 bases are shared with TRBD1. Germline CDR1 and CDR2: SEHNR and FQNEAQ (reference sequence). The CDR3 runs to 18 residues. V gave up 0 bases and J gave up 6 bases; unmatched junction bases: 12. CDR3 in amino acids: CASSLARSRDRVSNEQFF. In DNA, the CDR3 is TGTGCCAGCAGCTTAGCGCGCAGCAGGGACAGGGTGAGCAATGAGCAGTTCTTC.